These 30 T cell receptor beta chains originate from one sample sequenced in a study of T cell repertoires in cytomegalovirus infection. TCRdb used MiXCR to reprocess the reads, holding one entry per CDR3 protein. Found here are tens of thousands of distinct CDR3 sequences, around 21% of them singletons; the top ten hold 40% to 65%. Antigens for these TCRs are unknown. Specimen: CD8+ T cells from cultured PBMCs, collected from culture after CMV antigen stimulation. Receptors were obtained from a human donor in good health (CMV status not recorded). Some clones in this sample may be carry-over from other donors' samples.

Only a few counts were recorded for this clonotype. The chain combines TRBV5-4 with TRBJ1-1; D not certain. The CDR3 consists of 12 residues. The germline CDR1 and CDR2 sequences are SGHNT and YYREEE (reference sequence). The V end lost 1 base, the J end lost 6 bases, and 7 bases lay between the germline ends. The CDR3: CASSLRSAEAFF. CDR3 nucleotide sequence: TGTGCCAGCAGCTTGCGTAGCGCTGAAGCTTTCTTT.

This clonotype occurred many times. V usage is TRBV7-9 and J usage is TRBJ2-1; the D is unclear. The CDR3 runs to 13 residues. Trimming pared 10 bases from V and 5 bases from J, leaving 15 bases between. Germline lookup yields CDR1 SEHNR and CDR2 FQNEAQ (reference sequence). CDR3: CANPFGDNNEQFF. The CDR3 nucleotides are TGTGCCAACCCGTTTGGAGATAACAATGAGCAGTTCTTC.

This clonotype was seen only a few times. This rearrangement joins TRBV4-3 to TRBJ2-7; D gene unclear. CDR1 and CDR2 (germline): LGHNA, YSLEER. The CDR3 has 16 residues. V lost 0 bases and J lost 1, with 13 bases in between. CDR3 protein: CASSQDVIAGSYEQYF. CDR3 sequence (DNA): TGCGCCAGCAGCCAAGACGTGATAGCCGGGTCCTACGAGCAGTACTTC.

The sample holds many counts of this clonotype. The chain links TRBV12-3 or TRBV12-4 to TRBJ2-7, with D maybe TRBD2 (6 bases). CDR3 size: 14 residues. V lost 7 bases and J lost 3, with 16 bases in between. CDR3 DNA sequence: TGTGCCAGCACCCCCGGGGGAATGGGCTACGAGCAGTACTTC. This translates into CASTPGGMGYEQYF.

V and J are TRBV7-9 and TRBJ1-1; 8 nucleotides align to TRBD1. Germline V gene lookup returns CDR1 SEHNR and CDR2 FQNEAQ (reference sequence). The CDR3 contains 12 residues. The V gene end was trimmed by 9 bases and the J gene end by 5 bases; junction bases not matched to a gene: 5. The DNA of the CDR3 is TGTGCCAGTGGACAGGGCTCTACTGAAGCTTTCTTT. Translating it yields CASGQGSTEAFF.

With regard to this clonotype: A read error may account for a junction end that differs from germline. V is TRBV4-1 and J is TRBJ2-7; TRBD2 aligns across 11 bases. This CDR3 contains 16 residues. Germline assignment: CDR1 MGHRA and CDR2 YSYEKL. The CDR3 reads CASSQDALAGGYEQYF. Here the CDR3 DNA reads TGTGCCAGCAGCCAGGACGCCCTAGCGGGAGGCTACGAGCAGTACTTC.

This clonotype was found many times. The chain joins TRBV7-9 to TRBJ1-6; D is perhaps TRBD1 (6 bases). The CDR3 extends over 13 amino acids. Germline V gene sequence: CDR1 SEHNR, CDR2 FQNEAQ (reference sequence). V lost 5 bases and J lost 5, with 7 bases in between. The CDR3 bases are TGTGCCAGCAGCGGACAGAATAATTCACCCCTCCACTTT. Translating it yields CASSGQNNSPLHF.

To note about this clonotype: This may be a read error: a much more frequent sequence differs by one nucleotide. The V call is TRBV6-2 or TRBV6-3, the J call TRBJ1-5; possible D gene TRBD1, 5 bases. This CDR3 is 16 amino acids long. From germline, CDR1 is MNHEY and CDR2 SVGEGT. CDR3 loop: CASSAPGGAWNQSQHF. The CDR3 nucleotides are TGTGCCAGCAGTGCACCAGGAGGGGCTTGGAATCAGTCCCAGCATTTT.

This clonotype was detected a few times. The V call is TRBV27, the J call TRBJ2-7, with D hard to call. V was pared by 7 bases and J by 3 bases, with 19 bases between. The CDR3 contains 15 residues. Per the germline V gene, CDR1 is MNHEY and CDR2 is SMNVEV (reference sequence). The CDR3 nucleotides are TGTGCCAGCAACCCAGGCGGCCAGCTTTACTACGAGCAGTACTTC. Residues: CASNPGGQLYYEQYF.

This clonotype has more than one count but fewer than ten. J is TRBJ2-1 and V is TRBV7-9; D is uncertain. Germline CDR1 and CDR2: SEHNR and FQNEAQ (reference sequence). CDR3 length: 16 residues. The V end was cut by 1 base, the J end by 3 bases, with 13 bases between. Here the CDR3 DNA reads TGTGCCAGCAGCTTAGTAATCTCGGGTTACTACAATGAGCAGTTCTTC. Translated: CASSLVISGYYNEQFF.

This clonotype was seen at least ten times. The rearrangement joins TRBV7-8 to TRBJ2-1; 14 bases align to TRBD2. V shed 1 base, J shed 2 bases, and the junction held 1 base outside the gene matches. The CDR3 covers 17 residues. Germline CDR1 SGHVS, CDR2 FQNEAQ. CDR3 nucleotide sequence: TGTGCCAGCAGCTTAGAGACTAGCGGGAGGGCCTACAATGAGCAGTTCTTC. Amino acids: CASSLETSGRAYNEQFF.

There are a few counts of this clonotype. The rearrangement joins TRBV15 to TRBJ1-1, with D unclear. The germline V and J ends were trimmed by 2 bases and 0 bases, with 10 bases remaining between them. The CDR3 is made up of 15 amino acids. Per germline, CDR1 LNHNV and CDR2 YYDKDF (reference sequence). This CDR3 reads CATSRPPTVNTEAFF. CDR3 bases: TGTGCCACCAGCAGACCACCAACCGTGAACACTGAAGCTTTCTTT.

This clonotype was seen a few times. This chain uses TRBV5-6 with TRBJ2-3; TRBD1 agrees at 11 bases. The CDR3 sequence is 15 residues long. Germline V lookup: CDR1 SGHDT, CDR2 YYEEEE. With V trimmed by 4 bases and J by 4 bases, 5 bases remained unmatched. The CDR3 loop is CASSRGQGAPDTQYF. CDR3 coding DNA: TGTGCCAGCAGCCGTGGACAGGGGGCCCCAGATACGCAGTATTTT.

This clonotype was counted ten times or more. The genes are TRBV10-3 and TRBJ2-7; 11 nucleotides match TRBD2. Trimming cost V 2 bases and J 3 bases; bases outside gene matches: 9. The CDR3 length is 17 residues. Germline-derived CDR1 and CDR2 are ENHRY and SYGVKD. Written as DNA, the CDR3 is TGTGCCATCAGTGAGGGGGTAGCGGGAGGGCCTGGCTACGAGCAGTACTTC. Translated: CAISEGVAGGPGYEQYF.

In this sample, this clonotype turned up many times. V gene TRBV29-1 combines with J gene TRBJ1-1; D remains unclear. CDR3 length: 13 residues. The ends were cut back, 6 bases at V and 0 bases at J, with 11 bases in the middle. CDR1 SQVTM and CDR2 ANQGSEA come from the germline V gene. The CDR3 region is CSVLVEVNTEAFF. The CDR3 coding sequence is TGCAGCGTACTGGTGGAAGTGAACACTGAAGCTTTCTTT.

This clonotype showed up many times. The V and J genes are TRBV7-2 and TRBJ2-1, with D maybe TRBD1 (6 bases). This CDR3 comprises 12 residues. The V end was cut by 6 bases, the J end by 3 bases, with 6 bases between. CDR1 SGHTA and CDR2 FQGNSA come from the germline V gene. The CDR3 reads CASRGGYNEQFF. The CDR3 region has the DNA TGTGCCAGCAGAGGGGGCTACAATGAGCAGTTCTTC.

The V call is TRBV7-9, the J call TRBJ2-7, with TRBD2 matching over 7 bases. This CDR3 has 13 amino acids. The V gene end was trimmed by 11 bases and the J gene end by 3 bases; junction bases not matched to a gene: 10. Germline V gene data show CDR1 as SEHNR and CDR2 as FQNEAQ (reference sequence). As DNA, the CDR3 is TGTGCCGGCGCGTGGGAGGGCCACTACGAGCAGTACTTC. Protein product: CAGAWEGHYEQYF. Full variable domain (outside the CDR3, taken from reference TRBV7-9 and TRBJ2-7): DTGVSQNPRHKITKRGQNVTFRCDPISEHNRLYWYRQTLGQGPEFLTYFQNEAQLEKSRLLSDRFSAERPKGSFSTLEIQRTEQGDSAMYLCAGAWEGHYEQYFGPGTRLTVT.

The V call is TRBV10-2, the J call TRBJ2-4, with a possible D match to TRBD1 (5 bases). Germline CDR1 is WSHSY and CDR2 is SAAADI. The CDR3 contains 16 residues. V dropped 7 bases and J dropped 0 bases, with 16 bases sitting between them. CDR3 region: CASTTTVGIAKNIQYF. The CDR3 DNA follows: TGCGCCAGCACTACGACAGTGGGGATAGCCAAAAACATTCAGTACTTC.

The chain recombines TRBV6-2 or TRBV6-3 with TRBJ2-2, with 9 bases identical to TRBD2. There are 14 residues in the CDR3. The germline gives CDR1 MNHEY, CDR2 SVGEGT. The V segment lost 10 bases and the J segment 7 bases; nucleotides outside the gene matches: 10. CDR3 loop: CATYSGRVGGELFF. The CDR3 DNA reads TGTGCCACCTATAGCGGGAGAGTCGGCGGGGAGCTGTTTTTT.

The gene calls are TRBV18 and TRBJ1-5; TRBD1 might be the D (6 bases). Between the trimmed V and J ends, which lost 3 bases and 0 bases, there was a span of 18 bases. CDR1 KGHSH and CDR2 LQKENI come from the germline V gene. The CDR3 contains 18 residues. CDR3 in DNA: TGTGCCAGCTCACCCCAGTCGGGACAAGATGATAGCAATCAGCCCCAGCATTTT. This translates into CASSPQSGQDDSNQPQHF. The full variable domain, in which reference TRBV18 and TRBJ1-5 provide the parts outside the CDR3, is NAGVMQNPRHLVRRRGQEARLRCSPMKGHSHVYWYRQLPEEGLKFMVYLQKENIIDESGMPKERFSAEFPKEGPSILRIQQVVRGDSAAYFCASSPQSGQDDSNQPQHFGDGTRLSIL.

This clonotype is classed as medium-sized. The chain is built from TRBV20-1 and TRBJ1-1; 9 bases match TRBD1. In germline, CDR1 is DFQATT, CDR2 SNEGSKA (reference sequence). The CDR3 is 16 amino acids. Trimming took 0 bases from V and 6 from J; bases not matched to a gene: 11. As DNA, the CDR3 is TGCAGTGCTAGAGATCAGACAGGGGGGAATTCGGCTGAAGCTTTCTTT. This codes for CSARDQTGGNSAEAFF.

This clonotype was picked up many times. This sequence joins TRBV13 and TRBJ1-5; D is undetermined. The CDR3 extends over 12 amino acids. V dropped 1 base and J dropped 7 bases, with 5 bases sitting between them. Germline V gene data show CDR1 as PRHDT and CDR2 as FYEKMQ (reference sequence). The CDR3 bases are TGTGCCAGCAGCTTAGACGGGCAGCCCCAGCATTTT. Its translation is CASSLDGQPQHF.

This clonotype has only a few counts. This rearrangement joins TRBV27 to TRBJ1-2; 8 bases agree with TRBD1. The CDR3 contains 12 residues. V was clipped by 7 bases and J by 8 bases; unmatched bases: 6. The germline CDR1 and CDR2 sequences are MNHEY and SMNVEV (reference sequence). The CDR3 nucleotides are TGTGCCAGCACGACACAGGGGGGCGGCTACACCTTC. The encoded protein is CASTTQGGGYTF.

This clonotype turned up a few times. The gene calls are TRBV27 and TRBJ1-4; D is uncertain. The CDR3 covers 14 residues. Germline values: CDR1 MNHEY, CDR2 SMNVEV (reference sequence). Trimming pared 8 bases from V and 0 bases from J, leaving 10 bases between. The CDR3 DNA follows: TGTGCCAGCCGTCGGGCCCCAACTAATGAAAAACTGTTTTTT. This translates into CASRRAPTNEKLFF.

The chain links TRBV6-6 to TRBJ2-7, with 7 bases aligning to TRBD1. Looked up from germline, CDR1 is MNHNY and CDR2 is SVGAGI (reference sequence). The CDR3 sequence is 14 residues long. The V and J ends lost 3 bases and 6 bases, in that order; junction bases with no gene match: 8. The DNA of the CDR3 is TGTGCCAGCAGTTATCATGACCAGGGGGTCGAGCAGTACTTC. Protein product: CASSYHDQGVEQYF.

J is TRBJ2-6 and V is TRBV27, with D perhaps being TRBD1 or TRBD2 (7 bases each). Germline-derived CDR1 and CDR2 are MNHEY and SMNVEV (reference sequence). CDR3 length: 18 amino acids. V was trimmed by 3 bases and J by 0 bases, leaving 15 bases between them. The CDR3 region is CASSFRGGPSSGANVLTF. The CDR3 region has the DNA TGTGCCAGCAGTTTCAGGGGGGGGCCAAGCTCTGGGGCCAACGTCCTGACTTTC.

This clonotype was observed many times. The chain recombines TRBV24-1 with TRBJ2-2; TRBD1 aligns across 8 bases. This CDR3 contains 16 residues. With V trimmed by 4 bases and J by 3 bases, 6 bases remained unmatched. Per the germline V gene, CDR1 is KGHDR and CDR2 is SFDVKD. The CDR3 DNA reads TGTGCCACCAGTGACCCAATGACAGGGGACACCGGGGAGCTGTTTTTT. Translation: CATSDPMTGDTGELFF.

The rearrangement uses TRBV6-6 and TRBJ1-5; 10 bases fit TRBD1. The CDR3 has 15 residues. V lost 6 bases to trimming and J lost 5 bases; unmatched junction nucleotides: 7. Germline CDR1 MNHNY, CDR2 SVGAGI (reference sequence). CDR3 amino acids: CASSRDRGPHQPQHF. The CDR3, as DNA: TGTGCCAGCAGCCGAGACAGGGGGCCTCATCAGCCCCAGCATTTT.

In this sample, this clonotype turned up a few times. V is TRBV7-4 and J is TRBJ2-7; 8 bases align to TRBD2. The trim removed 3 bases at V and 5 bases at J, leaving 9 bases unmatched. This CDR3 is 15 amino acids long. Germline CDR1 and CDR2: SGHVT and SQSDAQ. CDR3 sequence: CASSFRGGGRDEQYF. DNA for the CDR3: TGTGCCAGCAGCTTCCGGGGGGGAGGGAGGGACGAGCAGTACTTC. The full variable domain, its missing parts supplied by reference TRBV7-4 and TRBJ2-7, is GAGVSQSPRYKVAKRGRDVALRCDSISGHVTLYWYRQTLGQGSEVLTYSQSDAQRDKSGRPSGRFSAERPERSVSTLKIQRTEQGDSAVYLCASSFRGGGRDEQYFGPGTRLTVT.

A few counts support this clonotype. V gene TRBV5-6 combines with J gene TRBJ2-1, with D unclear. Trimming took off 4 bases at V and 10 bases at J, with 9 bases between the two ends. The germline CDR1 and CDR2 sequences are SGHDT and YYEEEE. The CDR3 sequence is 11 residues long. Here the CDR3 DNA reads TGTGCCAGCAGCCAATTTGGCGAGCAGTTCTTC. It specifies CASSQFGEQFF.